This TCR beta chain was sequenced for a study of T cells after somatic rescue of genetic block. This clone has only one observation. Profiling relied on immunoSEQ multiplex PCR, and the TCRdb table lists in-frame clones only, not all of them. The top ten clones hold 1.4% of a sample with under 150,000 clones, under 95% of them seen once. The specimen was peripheral blood mononuclear cells (PBMCs). The receptor was isolated from a woman aged 18-29 years.

The CDR3 nucleotides are TGTGCCTCCGGCGAGGGACTTGGAAACACCATATATTTT. Translation: CASGEGLGNTIYF. V gene TRBV28 combines with J gene TRBJ1-3, with D possibly matching TRBD1 (5 bases). Germline CDR1 reads MDHEN; CDR2 reads SYDVKM. Trimming took 11 bases from V and 3 from J, leaving 14 bases between them. The CDR3 is 13 residues long.